This TCR beta chain was sequenced in a study of human T cells and chemical hapten exposure. TCRdb re-derived calls from the RACE reads in MiXCR, one entry per CDR3 protein. The sample holds fewer than 200,000 distinct CDR3 sequences, 25% to 35% seen once. Time point meaning: pre-sensitization, week 0. Treatment described: therapeutic diphenylcyclopropenone sensitization with weekly scalp DPC. The CDR3 runs 15 residues. CDR1 MDHEN and CDR2 SYDVKM come from the germline V gene. With 5 bases removed from V and 9 bases from J, the gap between germline ends came to 17 bases. This clonotype was counted between two and nine times.

The material was whole blood, obtained in connection with sensitization to the hapten diphenylcyclopropenone (DPC). The chain has TRBV28 and TRBJ1-6; D is possibly TRBD1 (5 bases). This receptor was identified in a woman younger than 45 with alopecia areata. Some clones in this sample may be carry-over from other donors' samples. CDR3 region: CASSTAGEGLSPLHF. The CDR3 DNA reads as TGTGCCAGCAGTACCGCGGGGGAGGGGCTTTCACCCCTCCACTTT.